One sample yielded the 9 T cell receptor beta chains listed below, sequenced in a study of shared clonotypes between healthy human individuals. Assay used: immunoSEQ multiplex PCR; TCRdb lists only in-frame clones, some missing. The sample lists a few million clones; 85% to 95% were seen once. The sample taken for sequencing was naive CD4+ T cells from PBMCs. This sample's subset: CD45RA+ positively selected. The receptors stem from a man aged 18 to 29 in good health. Some clones in this sample may be carry-over from other donors' samples.

V usage is TRBV27 and J usage is TRBJ2-7, with a tentative D call TRBD1 (5 bases). V dropped 2 bases and J dropped 5 bases, with 19 bases sitting between them. The length of the CDR3 is 16 residues. Germline V lookup: CDR1 MNHEY, CDR2 SMNVEV (reference sequence). The CDR3 coding sequence is TGTGCCAGCAGTTTAAGCCCGCCAGGGATGGCCCACGAGCAGTACTTC. Encoded protein: CASSLSPPGMAHEQYF.

J is TRBJ2-7 and V is TRBV15; D unclear. V lost 3 bases to trimming and J lost 1 base, with 7 bases between them. This CDR3 spans 13 amino acids. Germline V gene data show CDR1 as LNHNV and CDR2 as YYDKDF (reference sequence). CDR3 residues: CATSRVTSYEQYF. The CDR3, as DNA: TGTGCCACCAGCAGGGTTACATCCTACGAGCAGTACTTC. Complete variable domain (other parts from reference TRBV15 and TRBJ2-7): DAMVIQNPRYQVTQFGKPVTLSCSQTLNHNVMYWYQQKSSQAPKLLFHYYDKDFNNEADTPDNFQSRRPNTSFCFLDIRSPGLGDTAMYLCATSRVTSYEQYFGPGTRLTVT.

The V call is TRBV2, the J call TRBJ1-5, with a tentative D call TRBD1 (6 bases). Deletions cut 10 bases from V and 3 bases from J, with 13 bases between. There are 13 residues in the CDR3. Germline CDR1 SNHLY, CDR2 FYNNEI. The CDR3 DNA follows: TGTGCCACGACCTACAGGGTCAATCAGCCCCAGCATTTT. Its translation is CATTYRVNQPQHF.

V is TRBV7-9 and J is TRBJ1-3; 8 nucleotides align to TRBD1. CDR1 and CDR2 from the germline V gene are SEHNR and FQNEAQ (reference sequence). The CDR3 covers 17 residues. Germline trimming cut 4 bases from V and 2 bases from J; bases unmatched to any gene: 10. CDR3 sequence reads: CASSSIRQGLTGNTIYF. The CDR3 coding sequence is TGTGCCAGCAGCTCCATCCGACAGGGGTTGACTGGAAACACCATATATTTT. Complete variable domain (other parts from reference TRBV7-9 and TRBJ1-3): DTGVSQNPRHKITKRGQNVTFRCDPISEHNRLYWYRQTLGQGPEFLTYFQNEAQLEKSRLLSDRFSAERPKGSFSTLEIQRTEQGDSAMYLCASSSIRQGLTGNTIYFGEGSWLTVV.

This clone was recorded only once. The chain recombines TRBV25-1 with TRBJ2-2; maybe TRBD2 (6 bases). The CDR3 runs to 13 residues. Deletions cut 6 bases from V and 4 bases from J, with 9 bases between. Germline V gene lookup returns CDR1 MGHDK and CDR2 SYGVNS. The CDR3 spells CASRGLSTGELFF. In DNA form, the CDR3 reads TGTGCCAGCAGGGGACTCAGCACCGGGGAGCTGTTTTTT.

The chain has TRBV9 and TRBJ2-1, with 9 bases aligning to TRBD1. Germline V lookup: CDR1 SGDLS, CDR2 YYNGEE. J gave up 0 bases and V 4 bases, and 8 bases lay outside the gene matches. This CDR3 contains 17 residues. The CDR3 DNA is TGTGCCAGCAGCACGCGGACAGGGGCCAGCTCCTACAATGAGCAGTTCTTC. Its protein product is CASSTRTGASSYNEQFF. The full variable domain, in which reference TRBV9 and TRBJ2-1 provide the parts outside the CDR3, is DSGVTQTPKHLITATGQRVTLRCSPRSGDLSVYWYQQSLDQGLQFLIQYYNGEERAKGNILERFSAQQFPDLHSELNLSSLELGDSALYFCASSTRTGASSYNEQFFGPGTRLTVL.

This chain joins TRBV25-1 and TRBJ2-1; weak D call: TRBD2 (5 bases). CDR3 length equals 15 residues. Trimming left V 1 base short and J 4 bases short, with 11 bases between. Germline V gene sequence: CDR1 MGHDK, CDR2 SYGVNS. This CDR3 reads CASSESGGPYNEQFF. The CDR3 bases are TGTGCCAGCAGTGAATCTGGCGGGCCGTACAATGAGCAGTTCTTC.

This rearrangement joins TRBV5-1 to TRBJ2-5; the D gene is possibly TRBD2 (7 bases). The germline V gene encodes CDR1 SGHRS and CDR2 YFSETQ. The V end was cut by 4 bases, the J end by 2 bases, with 15 bases between. The CDR3 loop spans 15 amino acids. The CDR3 loop is CASSRGAGEQETQYF. Here the CDR3 DNA reads TGCGCCAGCAGCCGGGGGGCAGGGGAACAAGAGACCCAGTACTTC.

The CDR3: CASSYPGQGAFF. Written as DNA, the CDR3 is TGTGCCAGCAGCTACCCGGGACAGGGAGCTTTCTTT. The rearrangement links TRBV28 to TRBJ1-1; TRBD1 matches at 9 bases. This CDR3 spans 12 amino acids. With 6 bases clipped from V and 10 bases from J, the junction kept 6 bases outside the gene matches. Per germline, CDR1 MDHEN and CDR2 SYDVKM. The full variable domain, in which reference TRBV28 and TRBJ1-1 provide the parts outside the CDR3, is DVKVTQSSRYLVKRTGEKVFLECVQDMDHENMFWYRQDPGLGLRLIYFSYDVKMKEKGDIPEGYSVSREKKERFSLILESASTNQTSMYLCASSYPGQGAFFGQGTRLTVV.